This T cell receptor (beta chain) is from a study of cytomegalovirus exposure and HLA in healthy donors. General observations from the study: Later analysis placed DRB1 highest and HLA-C lowest in TCR association rates, which differed by HLA locus. Rare TCR sequences dominated, though some public TCRs recurred in many donors. Per published accounts, TCR beta sequences correctly predicted the HLA-A and HLA-B alleles of most subjects.

This clone has only a few counts. Its specificity is unknown. PCR was performed using 60 Vbeta and 13 Jbeta primers. The assay was immunoSEQ multiplex PCR, and TCRdb's table has in-frame clones only and misses some. This sample has 100,000 to 150,000 clones, with just under 75% found just once. The V gene end was trimmed by 4 bases and the J gene end by 8 bases; junction bases not matched to a gene: 6. Germline V gives CDR1 SGHRS, CDR2 YFSETQ. The CDR3 has 13 amino acids. The sequence derives from a man aged 55 to 70 in good health and CMV-seropositive. Sequencing used PBMCs. The J gene is TRBJ1-1, the V gene TRBV5-1, with 9 bases matching TRBD1. CDR3 amino acids: CASSTGTGLEAFF. The CDR3 nucleotides are TGCGCCAGCAGCACCGGGACAGGGTTAGAAGCTTTCTTT.